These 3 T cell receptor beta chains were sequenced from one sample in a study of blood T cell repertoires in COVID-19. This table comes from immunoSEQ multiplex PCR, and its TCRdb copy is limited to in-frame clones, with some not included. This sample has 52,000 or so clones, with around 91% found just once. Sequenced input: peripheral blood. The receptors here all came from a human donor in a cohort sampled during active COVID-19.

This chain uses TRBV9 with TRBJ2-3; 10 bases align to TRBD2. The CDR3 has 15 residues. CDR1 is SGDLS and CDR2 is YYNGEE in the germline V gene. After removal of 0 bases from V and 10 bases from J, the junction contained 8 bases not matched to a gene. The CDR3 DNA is TGTGCCAGCAGCGTAGGCCCCAGCGGGAGGGTTCCGCAGTATTTT. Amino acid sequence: CASSVGPSGRVPQYF. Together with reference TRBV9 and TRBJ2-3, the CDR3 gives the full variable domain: DSGVTQTPKHLITATGQRVTLRCSPRSGDLSVYWYQQSLDQGLQFLIQYYNGEERAKGNILERFSAQQFPDLHSELNLSSLELGDSALYFCASSVGPSGRVPQYFGPGTRLTVL.

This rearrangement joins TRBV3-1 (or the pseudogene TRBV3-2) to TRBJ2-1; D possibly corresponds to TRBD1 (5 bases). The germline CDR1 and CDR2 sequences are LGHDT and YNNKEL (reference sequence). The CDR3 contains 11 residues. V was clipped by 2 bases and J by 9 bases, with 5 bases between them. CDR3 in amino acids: CASSQQGEQFF. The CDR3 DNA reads TGTGCCAGCAGCCAACAGGGTGAGCAGTTCTTC.

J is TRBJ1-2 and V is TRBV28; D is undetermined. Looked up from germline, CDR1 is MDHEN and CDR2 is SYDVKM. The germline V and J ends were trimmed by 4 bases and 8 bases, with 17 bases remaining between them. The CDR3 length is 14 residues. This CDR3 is CASSSEVAGRGYTF. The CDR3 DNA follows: TGTGCCAGCAGTTCGGAGGTGGCAGGACGCGGCTACACCTTC.